This record covers a single T cell receptor beta chain. The sample comes from a study of T cell changes during pregnancy in multiple sclerosis. The CDR3 spans 13 residues. The junction had 3 bases not matched to a gene; V was cut back by 5 bases and J by 5 bases. CDR1 is MGHDK, CDR2 SYGVNS, per germline. The assay was immunoSEQ multiplex PCR, and TCRdb's table has in-frame clones only and misses some. The profile shows about 68,000 clones, roughly nine tenths of them singletons. The receptor comes from a female donor with multiple sclerosis, enrolled in a pregnancy study. Sequencing used peripheral blood, obtained in the third trimester of pregnancy. This chain links TRBV25-1 with TRBJ2-1, with 7 bases fitting TRBD1. CDR3 sequence: CASSLTGNNEQFF. CDR3 nucleotide sequence: TGTGCCAGCAGTTTGACAGGGAACAATGAGCAGTTCTTC.